This T cell receptor (beta chain) emerged from a study of blood T cell repertoires in COVID-19. Study summary: Samples came from the United States, Italy and Spain, spanning acute and convalescent COVID-19. From T cells, B-cell-depleted T cells, or PBMCs came the material, which was cDNA or gDNA.

Per the original methods: Estimates of nucleated cell counts were drawn from the amplification of reference gene primers. Only in-frame clones appear in the TCRdb table, and some are missing; sequencing was by immunoSEQ multiplex PCR. V, J and clone size were drawn from that table, and D and trimming were deduced from the DNA. There are 55,000 to 85,000 clones in the sample; 81% occur only once, and about 0.87% lies in the top ten. Per the germline V gene, CDR1 is SGHNT and CDR2 is YYREEE (reference sequence). Trimming removed 2 bases from V and 3 bases from J; junction bases left unmatched: 7. The CDR3 runs 16 residues.

This chain joins TRBV5-4 and TRBJ2-1; 8 bases match TRBD2. This clonotype was obtained from a woman aged 70-85 years with acute or convalescent COVID-19. Sequencing used peripheral blood. The CDR3 coding sequence is TGTGCCAGCAGCTTAGTAGGCGGGGGGCGCTACAATGAGCAGTTCTTC. This codes for CASSLVGGGRYNEQFF.